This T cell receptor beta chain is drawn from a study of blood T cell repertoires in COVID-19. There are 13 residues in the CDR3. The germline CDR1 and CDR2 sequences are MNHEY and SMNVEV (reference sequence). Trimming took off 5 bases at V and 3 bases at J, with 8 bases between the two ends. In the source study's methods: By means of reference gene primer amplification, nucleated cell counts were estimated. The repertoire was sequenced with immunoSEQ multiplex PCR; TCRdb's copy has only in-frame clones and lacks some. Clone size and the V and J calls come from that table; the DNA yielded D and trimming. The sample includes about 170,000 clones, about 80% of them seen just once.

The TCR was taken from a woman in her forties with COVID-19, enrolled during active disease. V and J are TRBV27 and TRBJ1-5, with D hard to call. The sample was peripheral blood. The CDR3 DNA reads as TGTGCCAGCAGTCTCGGACTCAATCAGCCCCAGCATTTT. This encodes CASSLGLNQPQHF.